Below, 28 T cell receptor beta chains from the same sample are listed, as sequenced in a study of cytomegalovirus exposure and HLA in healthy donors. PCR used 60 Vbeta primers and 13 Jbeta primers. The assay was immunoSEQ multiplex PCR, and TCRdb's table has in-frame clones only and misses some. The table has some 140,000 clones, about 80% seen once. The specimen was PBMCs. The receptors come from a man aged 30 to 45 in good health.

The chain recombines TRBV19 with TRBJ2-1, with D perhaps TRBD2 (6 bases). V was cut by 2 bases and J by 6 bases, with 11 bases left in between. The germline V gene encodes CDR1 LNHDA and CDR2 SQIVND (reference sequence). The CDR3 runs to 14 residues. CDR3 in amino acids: CASSILGLINEQFF. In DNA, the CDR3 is TGTGCCAGTAGTATACTCGGACTAATCAATGAGCAGTTCTTC. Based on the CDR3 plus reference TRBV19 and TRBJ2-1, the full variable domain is DGGITQSPKYLFRKEGQNVTLSCEQNLNHDAMYWYRQDPGQGLRLIYYSQIVNDFQKGDIAEGYSVSREKKESFPLTVTSAQKNPTAFYLCASSILGLINEQFFGPGTRLTVL.

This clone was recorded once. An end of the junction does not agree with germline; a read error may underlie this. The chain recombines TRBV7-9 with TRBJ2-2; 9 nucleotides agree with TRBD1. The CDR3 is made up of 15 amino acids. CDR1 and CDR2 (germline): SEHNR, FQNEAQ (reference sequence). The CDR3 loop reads CSSSLGQGWTGELFF. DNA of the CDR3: TGTTCCAGCAGCTTGGGACAGGGCTGGACCGGGGAGCTGTTTTTT. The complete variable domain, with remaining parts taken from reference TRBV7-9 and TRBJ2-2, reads DTGVSQNPRHKITKRGQNVTFRCDPISEHNRLYWYRQTLGQGPEFLTYFQNEAQLEKSRLLSDRFSAERPKGSFSTLEIQRTEQGDSAMYLCSSSLGQGWTGELFFGEGSRLTVL.

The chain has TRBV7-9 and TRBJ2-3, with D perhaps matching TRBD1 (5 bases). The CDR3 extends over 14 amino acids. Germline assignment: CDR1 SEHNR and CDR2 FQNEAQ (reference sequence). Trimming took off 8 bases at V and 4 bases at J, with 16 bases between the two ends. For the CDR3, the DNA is TGTGCCAGCCTTCCCCAGGGTCAACCAGATACGCAGTATTTT. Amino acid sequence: CASLPQGQPDTQYF.

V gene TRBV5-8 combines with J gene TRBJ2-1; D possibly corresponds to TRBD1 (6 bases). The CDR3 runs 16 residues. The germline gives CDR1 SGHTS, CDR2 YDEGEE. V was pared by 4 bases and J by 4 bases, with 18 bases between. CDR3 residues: CASSLGWAGVYNEQFF. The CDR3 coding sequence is TGTGCCAGCAGCCTTGGTTGGGCAGGGGTTTACAATGAGCAGTTCTTC. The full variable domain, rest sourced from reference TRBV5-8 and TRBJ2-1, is EAGVTQSPTHLIKTRGQQATLRCSPISGHTSVYWYQQALGLGLQFLLWYDEGEERNRGNFPPRFSGRQFPNYSSELNVNALELEDSALYLCASSLGWAGVYNEQFFGPGTRLTVL.

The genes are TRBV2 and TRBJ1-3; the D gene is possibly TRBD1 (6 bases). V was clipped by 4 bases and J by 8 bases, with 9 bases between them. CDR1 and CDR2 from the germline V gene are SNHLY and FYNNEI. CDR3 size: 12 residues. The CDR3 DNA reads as TGTGCCAGCAGTGCGGGGGGCTACACCATATATTTT. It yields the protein CASSAGGYTIYF.

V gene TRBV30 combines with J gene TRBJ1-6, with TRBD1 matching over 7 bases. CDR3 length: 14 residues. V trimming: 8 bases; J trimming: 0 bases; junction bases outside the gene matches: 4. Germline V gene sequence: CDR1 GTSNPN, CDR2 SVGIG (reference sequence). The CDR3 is CAGGQSSYNSPLHF. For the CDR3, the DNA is TGTGCCGGGGGACAGAGCTCCTATAATTCACCCCTCCACTTT.

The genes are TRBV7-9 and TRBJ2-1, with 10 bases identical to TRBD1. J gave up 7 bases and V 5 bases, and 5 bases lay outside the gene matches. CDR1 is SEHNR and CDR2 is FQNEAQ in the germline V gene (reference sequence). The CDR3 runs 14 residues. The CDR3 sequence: CASSPWDRGNEQFF. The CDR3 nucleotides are TGTGCCAGCAGCCCCTGGGACAGGGGAAATGAGCAGTTCTTC.

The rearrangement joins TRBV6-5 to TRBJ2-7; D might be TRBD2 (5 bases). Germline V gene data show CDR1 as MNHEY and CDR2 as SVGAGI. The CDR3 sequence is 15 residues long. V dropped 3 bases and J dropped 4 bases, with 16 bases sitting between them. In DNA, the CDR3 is TGTGCCAGCAGTTATGGCGTAGCGCTCGGATACGAGCAGTACTTC. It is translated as CASSYGVALGYEQYF.

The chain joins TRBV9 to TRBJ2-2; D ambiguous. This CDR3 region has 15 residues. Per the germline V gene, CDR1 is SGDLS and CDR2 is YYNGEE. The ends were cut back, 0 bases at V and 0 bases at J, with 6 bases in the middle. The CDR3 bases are TGTGCCAGCAGCGTAGTCGGAGCGAACACCGGGGAGCTGTTTTTT. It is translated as CASSVVGANTGELFF.

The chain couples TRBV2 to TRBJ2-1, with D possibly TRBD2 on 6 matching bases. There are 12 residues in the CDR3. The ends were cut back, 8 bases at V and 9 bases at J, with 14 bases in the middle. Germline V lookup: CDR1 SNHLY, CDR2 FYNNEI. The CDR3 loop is CASREYNGEQFF. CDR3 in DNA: TGTGCCAGCCGGGAGTATAATGGTGAGCAGTTCTTC.

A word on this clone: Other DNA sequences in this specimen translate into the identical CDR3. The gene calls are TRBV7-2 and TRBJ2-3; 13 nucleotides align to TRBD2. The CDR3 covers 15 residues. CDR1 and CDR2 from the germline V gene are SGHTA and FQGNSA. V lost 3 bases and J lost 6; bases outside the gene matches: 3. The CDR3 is CASSFGTSGVDTQYF. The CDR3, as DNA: TGTGCCAGCAGCTTCGGGACTAGCGGGGTTGATACGCAGTATTTT.

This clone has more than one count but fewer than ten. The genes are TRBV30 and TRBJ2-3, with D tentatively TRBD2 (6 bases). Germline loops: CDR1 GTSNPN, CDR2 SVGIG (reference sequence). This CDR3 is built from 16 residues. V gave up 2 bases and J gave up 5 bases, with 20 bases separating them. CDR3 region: CAWSFGGSGGGDTQYF. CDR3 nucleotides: TGTGCCTGGAGTTTCGGGGGTAGTGGGGGTGGAGATACGCAGTATTTT.

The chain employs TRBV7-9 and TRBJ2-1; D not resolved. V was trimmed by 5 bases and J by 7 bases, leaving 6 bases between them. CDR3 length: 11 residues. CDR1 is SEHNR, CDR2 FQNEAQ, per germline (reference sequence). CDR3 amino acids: CASSGLNEQFF. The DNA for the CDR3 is TGTGCCAGCAGCGGGCTAAATGAGCAGTTCTTC.

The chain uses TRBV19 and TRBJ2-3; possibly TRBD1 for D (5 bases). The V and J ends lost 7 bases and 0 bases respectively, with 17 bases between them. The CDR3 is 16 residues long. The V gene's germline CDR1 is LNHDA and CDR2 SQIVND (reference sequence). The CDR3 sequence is CASISWAGCSTDTQYF. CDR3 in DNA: TGTGCCAGTATTTCCTGGGCAGGGTGCAGCACAGATACGCAGTATTTT.

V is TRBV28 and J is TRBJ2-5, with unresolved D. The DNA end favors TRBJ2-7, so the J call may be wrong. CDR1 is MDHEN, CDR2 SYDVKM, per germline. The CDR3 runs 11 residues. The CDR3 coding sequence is TGTGCCAGCAGGATCCACCACGAGCAGTACTTC. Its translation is CASRIHHEQYF.

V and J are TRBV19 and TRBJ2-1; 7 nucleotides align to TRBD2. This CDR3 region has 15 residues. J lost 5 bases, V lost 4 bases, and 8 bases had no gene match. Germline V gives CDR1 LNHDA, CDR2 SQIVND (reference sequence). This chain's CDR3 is CASSKEASGNNEQFF. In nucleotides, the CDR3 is TGTGCCAGTAGTAAGGAGGCTAGCGGAAACAATGAGCAGTTCTTC.

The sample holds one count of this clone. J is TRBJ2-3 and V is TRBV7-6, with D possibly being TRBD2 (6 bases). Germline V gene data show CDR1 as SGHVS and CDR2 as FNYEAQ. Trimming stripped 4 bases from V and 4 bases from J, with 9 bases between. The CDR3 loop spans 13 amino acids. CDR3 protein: CASSWEEADTQYF. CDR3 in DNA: TGTGCCAGCAGCTGGGAGGAGGCAGATACGCAGTATTTT.

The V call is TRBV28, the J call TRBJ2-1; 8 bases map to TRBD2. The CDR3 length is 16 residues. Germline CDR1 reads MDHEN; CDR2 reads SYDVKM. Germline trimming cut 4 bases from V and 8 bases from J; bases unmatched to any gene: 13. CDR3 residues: CASSSPGTSSGYEQFF. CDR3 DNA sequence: TGTGCCAGCAGTTCACCCGGGACTAGTTCTGGCTATGAGCAGTTCTTC.

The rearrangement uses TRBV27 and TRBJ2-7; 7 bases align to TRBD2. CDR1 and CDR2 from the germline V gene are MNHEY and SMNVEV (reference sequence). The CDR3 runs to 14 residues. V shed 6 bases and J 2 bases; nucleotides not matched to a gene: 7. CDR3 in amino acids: CASRPTSDTYEQYF. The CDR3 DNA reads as TGTGCCAGCAGGCCAACTAGCGATACCTACGAGCAGTACTTC.

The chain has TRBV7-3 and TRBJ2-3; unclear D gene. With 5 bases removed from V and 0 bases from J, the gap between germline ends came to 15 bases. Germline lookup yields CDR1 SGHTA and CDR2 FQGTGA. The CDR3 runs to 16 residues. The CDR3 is CASSPYGWSSTDTQYF. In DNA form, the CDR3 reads TGTGCCAGCAGCCCCTACGGTTGGTCTAGCACAGATACGCAGTATTTT. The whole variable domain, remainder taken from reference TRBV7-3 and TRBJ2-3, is GAGVSQTPSNKVTEKGKYVELRCDPISGHTALYWYRQSLGQGPEFLIYFQGTGAADDSGLPNDRFFAVRPEGSVSTLKIQRTERGDSAVYLCASSPYGWSSTDTQYFGPGTRLTVL.

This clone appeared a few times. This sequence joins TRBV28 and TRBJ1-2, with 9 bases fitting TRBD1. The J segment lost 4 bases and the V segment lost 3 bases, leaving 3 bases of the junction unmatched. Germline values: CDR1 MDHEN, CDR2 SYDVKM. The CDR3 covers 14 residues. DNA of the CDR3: TGTGCCAGCAGTTTGAAGGACAGGGGCTATGGCTACACCTTC. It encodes CASSLKDRGYGYTF.

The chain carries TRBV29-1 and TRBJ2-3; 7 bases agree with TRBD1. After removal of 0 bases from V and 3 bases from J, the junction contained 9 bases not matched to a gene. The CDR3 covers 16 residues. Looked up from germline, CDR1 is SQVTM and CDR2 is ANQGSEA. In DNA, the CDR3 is TGCAGCGTTGAAGATTGGGACAGTACAGCAACAGATACGCAGTATTTT. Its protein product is CSVEDWDSTATDTQYF.

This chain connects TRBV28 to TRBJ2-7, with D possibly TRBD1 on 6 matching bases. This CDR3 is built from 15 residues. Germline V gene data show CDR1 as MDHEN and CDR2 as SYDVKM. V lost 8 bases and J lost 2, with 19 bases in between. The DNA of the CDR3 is TGTGCCAGCCTCGGACACAGGGAACTGCCCTACGAGCAGTACTTC. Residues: CASLGHRELPYEQYF.

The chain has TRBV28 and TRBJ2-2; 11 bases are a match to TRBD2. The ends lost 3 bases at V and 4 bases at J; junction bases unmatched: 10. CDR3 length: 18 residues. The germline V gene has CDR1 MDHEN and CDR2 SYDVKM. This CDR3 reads CASSFSPRLAGPTGELFF. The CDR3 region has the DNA TGTGCCAGCAGTTTCTCTCCTCGACTAGCGGGACCCACCGGGGAGCTGTTTTTT.

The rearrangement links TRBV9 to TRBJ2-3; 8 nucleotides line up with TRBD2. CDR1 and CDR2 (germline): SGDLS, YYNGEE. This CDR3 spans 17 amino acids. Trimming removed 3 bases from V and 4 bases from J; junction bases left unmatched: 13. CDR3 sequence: CASSALWGAGGADTQYF. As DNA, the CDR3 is TGTGCCAGCAGCGCCCTTTGGGGTGCGGGAGGCGCAGATACGCAGTATTTT.

CDR3 DNA: TGCGCCAGCAGTGCGTCCTACGAGCAGTACTTC. It yields the protein CASSASYEQYF. This sequence joins TRBV10-2 and TRBJ2-7; no definite D call. The CDR3 has 11 amino acids. V was clipped by 4 bases and J by 1 base, with 2 bases between them. CDR1 is WSHSY, CDR2 SAAADI, per germline.

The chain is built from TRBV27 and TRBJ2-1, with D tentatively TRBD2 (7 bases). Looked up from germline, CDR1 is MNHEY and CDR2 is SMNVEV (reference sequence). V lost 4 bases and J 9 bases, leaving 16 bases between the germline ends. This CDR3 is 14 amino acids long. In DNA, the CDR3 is TGTGCCAGCAGTTACGCGGGGGCCGGGGGTGAGCAGTTCTTC. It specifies CASSYAGAGGEQFF.

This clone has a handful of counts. The CDR3 region is CSVARDSYNEQFF. Written as DNA, the CDR3 is TGCAGCGTTGCTAGGGACTCGTACAATGAGCAGTTCTTC. The rearrangement links TRBV29-1 to TRBJ2-1, with D maybe TRBD2 (6 bases). V shed 4 bases and J shed 4 bases, with 11 bases lying between them. From germline, CDR1 is SQVTM and CDR2 ANQGSEA. This CDR3 spans 13 amino acids.